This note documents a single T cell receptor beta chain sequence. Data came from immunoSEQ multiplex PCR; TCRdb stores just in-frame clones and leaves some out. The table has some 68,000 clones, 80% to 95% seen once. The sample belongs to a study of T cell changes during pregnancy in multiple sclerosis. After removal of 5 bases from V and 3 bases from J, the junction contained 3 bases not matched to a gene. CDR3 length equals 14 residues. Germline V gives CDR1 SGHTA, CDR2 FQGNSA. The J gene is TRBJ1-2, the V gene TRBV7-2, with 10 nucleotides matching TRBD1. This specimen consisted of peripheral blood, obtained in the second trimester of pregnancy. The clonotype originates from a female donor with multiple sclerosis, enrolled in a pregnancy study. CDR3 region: CASSRQGADYGYTF. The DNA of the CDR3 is TGTGCCAGCAGCAGACAGGGGGCAGACTATGGCTACACCTTC.